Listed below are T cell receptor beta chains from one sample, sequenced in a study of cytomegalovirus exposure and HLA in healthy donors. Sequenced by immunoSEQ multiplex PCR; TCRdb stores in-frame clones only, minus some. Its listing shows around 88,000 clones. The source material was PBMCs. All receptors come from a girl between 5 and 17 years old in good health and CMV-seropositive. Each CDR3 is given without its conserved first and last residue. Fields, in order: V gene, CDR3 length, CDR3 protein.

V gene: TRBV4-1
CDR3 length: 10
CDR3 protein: ASSQAGVTQY

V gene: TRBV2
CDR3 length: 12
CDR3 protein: ASRRGQVGSPLH

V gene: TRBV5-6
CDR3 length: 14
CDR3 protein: ASSLIRGGDYNEQF

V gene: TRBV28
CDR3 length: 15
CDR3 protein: ASSPPNRVRSNQPQH

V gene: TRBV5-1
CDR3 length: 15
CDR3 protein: ASSLGGLAGVQETQY

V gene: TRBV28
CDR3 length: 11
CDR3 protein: ASSPNLEVTQY

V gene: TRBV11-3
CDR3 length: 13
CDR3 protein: ASSLVSGSYNEQF

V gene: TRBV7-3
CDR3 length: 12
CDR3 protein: ASSSGGSYNEQF

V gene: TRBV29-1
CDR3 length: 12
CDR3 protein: SVVAGDLQETQY

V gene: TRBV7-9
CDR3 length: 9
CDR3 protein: ASSPGDEAF

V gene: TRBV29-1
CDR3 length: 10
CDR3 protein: SVEDSQNIQY

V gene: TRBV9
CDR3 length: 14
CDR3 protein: ASSSDSSRYNSPLH

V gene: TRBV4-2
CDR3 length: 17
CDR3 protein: ASSQEKGQGNLILGEQY

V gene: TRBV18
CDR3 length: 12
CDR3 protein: ASSPGTTNYGYT

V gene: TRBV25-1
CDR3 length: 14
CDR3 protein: ASSDTSGGAVDTQY

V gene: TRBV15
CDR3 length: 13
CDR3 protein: ATSRDRYFLNEQF

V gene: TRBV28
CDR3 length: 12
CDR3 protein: ASNPDSLNTEAF

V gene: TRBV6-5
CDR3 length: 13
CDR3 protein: ASSLDSYSNQPQH

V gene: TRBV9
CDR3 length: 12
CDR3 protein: ASSVAPGGNEQF

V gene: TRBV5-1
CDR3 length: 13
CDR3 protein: ASSLESLIYNEQF

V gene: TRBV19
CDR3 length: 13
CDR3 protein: ASSPPRTGGETQY

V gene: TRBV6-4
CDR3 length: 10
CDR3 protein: ASSEGGQPQH

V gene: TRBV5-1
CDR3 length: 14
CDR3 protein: ASSEGRGGFNTEAF

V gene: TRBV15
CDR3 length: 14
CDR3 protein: ATSRAPPTSSSEQF

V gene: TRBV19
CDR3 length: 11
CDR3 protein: ASSLQYDQPQH

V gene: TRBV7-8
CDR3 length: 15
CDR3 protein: ASSSSKAGEMVAEAF

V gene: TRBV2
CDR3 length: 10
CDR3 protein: ASSRGDTEAF

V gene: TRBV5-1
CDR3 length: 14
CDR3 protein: ASSLMGDTLNTEAF

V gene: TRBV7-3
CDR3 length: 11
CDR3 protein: ASGLQENTEAF

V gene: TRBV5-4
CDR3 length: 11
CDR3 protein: ASSFGTGWEAF

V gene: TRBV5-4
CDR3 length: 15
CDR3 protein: ASSLYTGTSGGYEQY

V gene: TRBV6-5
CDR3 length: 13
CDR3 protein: ASSPTAGGGQPQH

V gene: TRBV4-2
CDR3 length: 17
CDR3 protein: ASSQVGLAGGSSTDTQY

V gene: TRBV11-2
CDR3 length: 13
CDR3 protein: ASSLDTAMGTEAF

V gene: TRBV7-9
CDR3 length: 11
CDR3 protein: ASSLTNTYEQY

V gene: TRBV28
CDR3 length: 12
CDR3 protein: ASSLSSQRDTQY

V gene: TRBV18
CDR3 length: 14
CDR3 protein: ASSPAPPGSNTEAF

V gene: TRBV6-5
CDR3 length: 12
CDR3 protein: ASSYSVGLQHQH

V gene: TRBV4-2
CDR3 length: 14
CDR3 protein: ASSQGIAGPQETQY

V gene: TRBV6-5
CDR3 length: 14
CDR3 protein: ASSSTNAAGDTEAF

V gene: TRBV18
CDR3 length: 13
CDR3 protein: ASSPRSLGGAEAF

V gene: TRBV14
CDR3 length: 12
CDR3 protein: ASSQGGGAREQF

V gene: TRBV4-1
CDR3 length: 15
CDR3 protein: ASSQEGRERVGETQY

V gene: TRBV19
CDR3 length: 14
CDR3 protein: ASSIWSGSGANVLT

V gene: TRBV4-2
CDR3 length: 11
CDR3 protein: ASSQGGSDTQY

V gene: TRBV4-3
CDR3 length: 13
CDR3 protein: ASSQDGTQNEKLF

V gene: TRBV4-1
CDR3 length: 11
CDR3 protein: ASSPEWATEAF

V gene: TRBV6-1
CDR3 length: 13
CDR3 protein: ASRQGTVSAYEQY

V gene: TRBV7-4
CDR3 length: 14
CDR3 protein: ASSLVQGFGNQPQH

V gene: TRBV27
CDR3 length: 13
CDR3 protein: ASTIQGSDNSPLH

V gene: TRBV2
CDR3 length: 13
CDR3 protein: ASSNSGASTDTQY

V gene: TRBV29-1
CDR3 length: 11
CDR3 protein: SVWTDLNTEAF

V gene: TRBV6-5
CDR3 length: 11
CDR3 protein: ASSYQGGTEAF

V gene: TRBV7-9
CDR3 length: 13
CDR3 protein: ASSLGGSPYNEQF

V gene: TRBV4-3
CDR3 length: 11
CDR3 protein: ASNGGWGDEQF